The 28 T cell receptor beta chains listed next were all sequenced from one sample in a study of T-cell reconstitution after alpha-beta-depleted transplantation in children. Unique molecular identifiers were built into the TCRbeta library. In TCRdb, the PCR reads were re-called with MiXCR into one record per CDR3 protein. This sample has approximately 520,000 distinct CDR3 sequences, with 32% found just once. The input for sequencing was PBMCs from the stem cell graft donor, taken from the stem cell graft. Source of these receptors: a human donor who donated a stem cell graft to a child with aplastic anemia.

The chain couples TRBV7-2 to TRBJ2-1; possible D gene TRBD1, 5 bases. Trimming cost V 3 bases and J 10 bases, with 10 bases left between them. The CDR3 runs to 12 residues. The germline gives CDR1 SGHTA, CDR2 FQGNSA. This CDR3 is CASSFGAREQFF. The CDR3 coding sequence is TGTGCCAGCAGCTTTGGGGCTCGAGAGCAGTTCTTC.

The chain has TRBV12-3 or TRBV12-4 and TRBJ1-1, with TRBD1 as a possible D gene (5 bases). V lost 6 bases, J lost 10 bases, and 27 bases lay in between. This CDR3 region has 16 residues. The CDR3 DNA is TGTGCCAGCAGAGGTCAGGGTTTCGGGCCTTCCTTTCGAGCTTTCTTT. Translated, it gives CASRGQGFGPSFRAFF.

This clonotype has more than one count but fewer than ten. V gene TRBV6-1 combines with J gene TRBJ1-3; D remains unclear. The V gene's germline CDR1 is MNHNS and CDR2 SASEGT. The length of the CDR3 is 15 residues. V was pared by 4 bases and J by 0 bases, with 10 bases between. The CDR3: CASSVRLSSGNTIYF. The CDR3 bases are TGTGCCAGCAGTGTTCGGTTGAGCTCTGGAAACACCATATATTTT.

This rearrangement joins TRBV18 to TRBJ2-5, with 7 bases that match TRBD1. J was trimmed by 4 bases and V by 4 bases; bases with no gene match: 3. Germline CDR1 reads KGHSH; CDR2 reads LQKENI. CDR3 size: 13 residues. As DNA, the CDR3 is TGTGCCAGCTCACGACAGGGTCGAGAGACCCAGTACTTC. Amino acid sequence: CASSRQGRETQYF.

The chain carries TRBV29-1 and TRBJ1-1; 10 bases line up with TRBD1. Germline trimming cut 4 bases from V and 4 bases from J; bases unmatched to any gene: 6. The CDR3 contains 14 residues. Looked up from germline, CDR1 is SQVTM and CDR2 is ANQGSEA. The chain's CDR3 is CSVAVGQGFTEAFF. The DNA for the CDR3 is TGCAGCGTTGCGGTGGGACAGGGGTTCACTGAAGCTTTCTTT.

This clonotype came up a few times. The gene calls are TRBV18 and TRBJ1-5; unclear D gene. The germline V gene has CDR1 KGHSH and CDR2 LQKENI. The CDR3 is 15 amino acids. The V gene lost 3 bases and the J gene lost 5 bases, with 14 bases spanning the gap. CDR3 sequence (DNA): TGTGCCAGCTCACCGGTTTTCAGCGGGGATCAGCCCCAGCATTTT. This encodes CASSPVFSGDQPQHF.

The chain couples TRBV7-2 to TRBJ1-1, with 8 nucleotides matching TRBD1. The CDR3 has 15 residues. CDR1 is SGHTA, CDR2 FQGNSA, per germline. V lost 4 bases and J lost 2; bases outside the gene matches: 6. CDR3 nucleotide sequence: TGTGCCAGCAGCTCCCAGGGACAGGCTAACACTGAAGCTTTCTTT. It is translated as CASSSQGQANTEAFF.

The V and J genes are TRBV15 and TRBJ2-5; tentative D call: TRBD2 (6 bases). This CDR3 has 16 residues. The V gene lost 0 bases and the J gene lost 5 bases, with 16 bases spanning the gap. Per germline, CDR1 LNHNV and CDR2 YYDKDF (reference sequence). CDR3 protein: CATSRDLWGEQETQYF. CDR3 DNA sequence: TGTGCCACCAGCAGAGATCTGTGGGGGGAACAGGAGACCCAGTACTTC.

This clonotype has a handful of counts. V and J are TRBV7-8 and TRBJ2-1; 9 bases agree with TRBD2. Germline CDR1 SGHVS, CDR2 FQNEAQ. Trimming removed 0 bases from V and 8 bases from J; junction bases left unmatched: 8. The CDR3 runs to 16 residues. The CDR3 region has the DNA TGTGCCAGCAGCTTAGCGAGGGCGGGAGGGGATGATGAGCAGTTCTTC. Its protein product is CASSLARAGGDDEQFF. The full variable domain, with the rest looked up from reference TRBV7-8 and TRBJ2-1, is GAGVSQSPRYKVAKRGQDVALRCDPISGHVSLFWYQQALGQGPEFLTYFQNEAQLDKSGLPSDRFFAERPEGSVSTLKIQRTQQEDSAVYLCASSLARAGGDDEQFFGPGTRLTVL.

This sequence joins TRBV7-2 and TRBJ2-3; D perhaps matches TRBD2 (5 bases). Germline values: CDR1 SGHTA, CDR2 FQGNSA. Trimming removed 4 bases at V and 0 bases at J, with 11 bases between. The CDR3 is 15 amino acids. CDR3 residues: CASSYRGPSTDTQYF. CDR3 DNA sequence: TGTGCCAGCAGCTACCGAGGGCCAAGCACAGATACGCAGTATTTT.

Worth noting for this clonotype: One end of the junction varies from germline; a read error may be responsible. The chain links TRBV6-2 or TRBV6-3 to TRBJ2-3, with 10 bases lining up with TRBD2. The CDR3 runs to 17 residues. Germline CDR1 MNHEY, CDR2 SVGEGT. Here the CDR3 DNA reads TGTGCCAGCAGTTATACAAGAACTAGCGGGAAGACAGATACGCATTATTTT. Translated: CASSYTRTSGKTDTHYF.

This chain uses TRBV5-1 with TRBJ2-3; D is unresolved. Germline loops: CDR1 SGHRS, CDR2 YFSETQ. Between the trimmed V and J ends, which lost 5 bases and 2 bases, there was a span of 12 bases. The CDR3 is 14 residues long. CDR3 in DNA: TGCGCCAGCAGTCTTTTAGAATACACAGATACGCAGTATTTT. It translates to CASSLLEYTDTQYF.

CDR3 bases: TGCAGCGTTGATGGGGCGGGCCAAGAGACCCAGTACTTC. Amino acid sequence: CSVDGAGQETQYF. The J gene is TRBJ2-5, the V gene TRBV29-1; TRBD1 or TRBD2 may be the D gene (5 bases each). The CDR3 contains 13 residues. Germline V gene data show CDR1 as SQVTM and CDR2 as ANQGSEA. The V and J ends lost 3 bases and 1 base respectively, with 9 bases between them. The complete variable domain, with remaining parts taken from reference TRBV29-1 and TRBJ2-5, reads SAVISQKPSRDICQRGTSLTIQCQVDSQVTMMFWYRQQPGQSLTLIATANQGSEATYESGFVIDKFPISRPNLTFSTLTVSNMSPEDSSIYLCSVDGAGQETQYFGPGTRLLVL.

This clonotype has only a few counts. The rearrangement joins TRBV27 to TRBJ1-1; D is possibly TRBD1 (6 bases). From germline, CDR1 is MNHEY and CDR2 SMNVEV (reference sequence). Trimming shortened V by 5 bases and J by 2 bases, and 21 bases separated the two germline ends. This CDR3 contains 17 residues. This chain's CDR3 is CASSLTIRDTANTEAFF. CDR3 bases: TGTGCCAGCAGTCTTACCATCCGGGACACGGCCAACACTGAAGCTTTCTTT.

The chain links TRBV29-1 to TRBJ2-3; TRBD2 matches at 9 bases. CDR3 length: 14 amino acids. The V segment lost 4 bases and the J segment 3 bases; nucleotides outside the gene matches: 5. The germline V gene encodes CDR1 SQVTM and CDR2 ANQGSEA. The CDR3 nucleotides read TGCAGCGTTGCTAGCGGGACCAGAACAGATACGCAGTATTTT. The encoded protein is CSVASGTRTDTQYF.

J is TRBJ2-4 and V is TRBV29-1, with D uncertain. V shed 4 bases and J shed 1 base, with 8 bases lying between them. CDR1 SQVTM and CDR2 ANQGSEA come from the germline V gene. The CDR3 totals 13 residues. In nucleotides, the CDR3 is TGCAGCGTTGTTGGTTGGGCCAAAAACATTCAGTACTTC. Its translation: CSVVGWAKNIQYF.

The J gene is TRBJ2-2, the V gene TRBV5-8; maybe TRBD2 (6 bases). V lost 3 bases and J 4 bases, leaving 16 bases between the germline ends. Looked up from germline, CDR1 is SGHTS and CDR2 is YDEGEE. The CDR3 is 16 residues long. The CDR3 DNA sequence: TGTGCCAGCAGCTCGGGAAGACTAGGTTTCACCGGGGAGCTGTTTTTT. Its protein is CASSSGRLGFTGELFF.

This clonotype was seen only a few times. The rearrangement links TRBV7-2 to TRBJ2-4; tentative D call: TRBD1 (6 bases). The V end was cut by 1 base, the J end by 7 bases, with 14 bases between. This CDR3 contains 15 residues. Germline V gene sequence: CDR1 SGHTA, CDR2 FQGNSA. CDR3 in DNA: TGTGCCAGCAGCTTAGAAGGACAGCGAGGGAACATTCAGTACTTC. As protein: CASSLEGQRGNIQYF.

This rearrangement joins TRBV10-1 to TRBJ2-7, with D maybe TRBD2 (6 bases). Germline CDR1 reads WNHNN; CDR2 reads SYGVQD (reference sequence). V was pared by 0 bases and J by 1 base, with 16 bases between. There are 17 residues in the CDR3. Here the CDR3 DNA reads TGCGCCAGCAGTGAGTCGATTTCAGTGACTAGATCCTACGAGCAGTACGTC. It yields the protein CASSESISVTRSYEQYV.

The CDR3 bases are TGTGCCAGCAGCAAACCCGCGGGAGAGGAGCAGTACGTC. It is translated as CASSKPAGEEQYV. The V gene is TRBV21-1, the J gene TRBJ2-7; TRBD2 is taken as the D call from the table, unchecked against the DNA. TRBV21-1 is labeled a pseudogene. This CDR3 has 13 residues.

The rearrangement uses TRBV3-1 and TRBJ1-1; D is unclear. The CDR3 length is 14 residues. Germline V lookup: CDR1 LGHDT, CDR2 YNNKEL (reference sequence). V lost 2 bases and J lost 2, with 9 bases in between. The chain's CDR3 is CASSQQGYNTEAFF. The CDR3 bases are TGTGCCAGCAGCCAACAAGGGTACAACACTGAAGCTTTCTTT.

The sample holds a few counts of this clonotype. The J gene is TRBJ1-1, the V gene TRBV20-1, with D possibly being TRBD1 (5 bases). Per germline, CDR1 DFQATT and CDR2 SNEGSKA (reference sequence). Trimming took 0 bases from V and 0 from J, leaving 11 bases between them. The CDR3 covers 15 residues. CDR3: CSARDPGHLNTEAFF. The CDR3 nucleotides are TGCAGTGCTAGAGATCCAGGACATTTGAACACTGAAGCTTTCTTT.

This clonotype has only a few counts. The chain combines TRBV20-1 with TRBJ1-1, with D hard to call. Germline-derived CDR1 and CDR2 are DFQATT and SNEGSKA (reference sequence). V was shortened by 1 base and J by 6 bases, with 9 bases between the two germline ends. This CDR3 spans 12 amino acids. CDR3 protein: CSARVRHAEAFF. Written as DNA, the CDR3 is TGCAGTGCTAGAGTCAGACACGCTGAAGCTTTCTTT.

A few counts support this clonotype. The J gene is TRBJ2-1, the V gene TRBV5-1, with 8 bases that match TRBD1. Germline V gene lookup returns CDR1 SGHRS and CDR2 YFSETQ. The ends lost 5 bases at V and 9 bases at J; junction bases unmatched: 10. The CDR3 covers 14 residues. CDR3 amino acids: CASRSFTGGGEQFF. For the CDR3, the DNA is TGCGCCAGCAGATCTTTTACAGGGGGAGGTGAGCAGTTCTTC.

This clonotype was seen only once. J is TRBJ2-5 and V is TRBV7-2, with TRBD2 matching 7 bases. J lost 5 bases, V lost 1 base, and 4 bases had no gene match. This CDR3 contains 14 residues. Germline lookup yields CDR1 SGHTA and CDR2 FQGNSA. For the CDR3, the DNA is TGTGCCAGCAGCTTAGTAGTGGGGGGGGAGACCCAGTACTTC. This gives the protein CASSLVVGGETQYF.

V and J are TRBV20-1 and TRBJ2-3; D not certain. The CDR3 is 11 amino acids. Between the trimmed V and J ends, which lost 7 bases and 6 bases, there was a span of 11 bases. Looked up from germline, CDR1 is DFQATT and CDR2 is SNEGSKA (reference sequence). CDR3 nucleotides: TGCAGTGGCATTCTAGGGGATACGCAGTATTTT. This encodes CSGILGDTQYF.

The rearrangement links TRBV20-1 to TRBJ1-5; 12 bases agree with TRBD1. The germline gives CDR1 DFQATT, CDR2 SNEGSKA (reference sequence). This CDR3 is 15 amino acids long. The V gene end was trimmed by 4 bases and the J gene end by 5 bases; junction bases not matched to a gene: 6. CDR3 in amino acids: CSATTGTGGHQPQHF. As DNA, the CDR3 is TGCAGTGCTACCACCGGGACAGGGGGCCATCAGCCCCAGCATTTT.

The rearrangement uses TRBV4-3 and TRBJ1-4; the D is unclear. There are 16 residues in the CDR3. Between the trimmed V and J ends, which lost 2 bases and 4 bases, there was a span of 14 bases. Germline loops: CDR1 LGHNA, CDR2 YSLEER. CDR3 in DNA: TGCGCCAGCAGCCAATCGGCCAGGATCGTTAATGAAAAACTGTTTTTT. The encoded protein is CASSQSARIVNEKLFF.